This T cell receptor (beta chain) appears in the sequencing data of a study of PD-1 blockade in classical Hodgkin lymphoma. Assay: immunoSEQ multiplex PCR; the TCRdb copy retains only in-frame clones and omits some. Among 22,000 or so clones listed, roughly nine tenths were seen once. This clone was detected only once. Time point reported: newly diagnosed, previously untreated cHL patient sample. Magnetic depletion of unwanted cells isolated CD4+ T cells from thawed PBMCs. V was pared by 5 bases and J by 5 bases, with 13 bases of the junction left unmatched. The germline V gene encodes CDR1 SGHTA and CDR2 FQGNSA. The CDR3 consists of 17 residues.

The sequence derives from a human donor with classical Hodgkin lymphoma. Sequenced material: CD4+ T cells from blood. The chain employs TRBV7-2 and TRBJ2-3; TRBD2 agrees at 10 bases. CDR3 nucleotide sequence: TGTGCCAGCAGCCCAGACAGTCCCCTAGCGGGAGTAGATACGCAGTATTTT. It specifies CASSPDSPLAGVDTQYF. The full variable domain, completed using reference TRBV7-2 and TRBJ2-3, is GAGVSQSPSNKVTEKGKDVELRCDPISGHTALYWYRQSLGQGLEFLIYFQGNSAPDKSGLPSDRFSAERTGGSVSTLTIQRTQQEDSAVYLCASSPDSPLAGVDTQYFGPGTRLTVL.